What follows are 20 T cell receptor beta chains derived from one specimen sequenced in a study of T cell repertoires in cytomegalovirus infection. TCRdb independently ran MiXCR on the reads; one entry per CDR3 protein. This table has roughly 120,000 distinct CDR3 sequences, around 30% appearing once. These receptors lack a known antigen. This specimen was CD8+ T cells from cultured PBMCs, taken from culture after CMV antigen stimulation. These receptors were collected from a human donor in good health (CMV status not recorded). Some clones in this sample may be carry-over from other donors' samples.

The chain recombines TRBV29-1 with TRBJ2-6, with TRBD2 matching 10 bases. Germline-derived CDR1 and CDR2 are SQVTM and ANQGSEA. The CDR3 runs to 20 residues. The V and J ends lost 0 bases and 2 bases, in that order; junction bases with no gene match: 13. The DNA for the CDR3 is TGCAGCGTTGAAGAAGGGATATCTAGCGGGGGATACGCTGGGGCCAACGTCCTGACTTTC. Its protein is CSVEEGISSGGYAGANVLTF.

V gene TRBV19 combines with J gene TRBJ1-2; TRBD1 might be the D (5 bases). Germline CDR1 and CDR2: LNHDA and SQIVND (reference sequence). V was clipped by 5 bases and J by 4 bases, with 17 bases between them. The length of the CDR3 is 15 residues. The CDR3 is CASSFDSPAGYGYTF. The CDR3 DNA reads TGTGCCAGTAGTTTCGACAGCCCTGCGGGCTATGGCTACACCTTC.

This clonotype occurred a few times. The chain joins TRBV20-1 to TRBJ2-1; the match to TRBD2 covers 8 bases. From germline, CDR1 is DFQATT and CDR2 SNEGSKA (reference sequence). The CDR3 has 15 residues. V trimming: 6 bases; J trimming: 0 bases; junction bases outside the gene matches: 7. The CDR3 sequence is CSALSGESSYNEQFF. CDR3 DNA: TGCAGTGCACTTAGCGGGGAGAGCTCCTACAATGAGCAGTTCTTC.

The CDR3 loop reads CASSSPPHPGPNTGELFF. CDR3 nucleotide sequence: TGTGCCAGCAGCTCCCCCCCGCATCCGGGGCCGAACACCGGGGAGCTGTTTTTT. The chain employs TRBV7-9 and TRBJ2-2; D tentatively fits TRBD1 or TRBD2 (5 bases each). V lost 4 bases and J lost 0, with 18 bases in between. CDR3 length: 18 amino acids. CDR1 SEHNR and CDR2 FQNEAQ come from the germline V gene (reference sequence).

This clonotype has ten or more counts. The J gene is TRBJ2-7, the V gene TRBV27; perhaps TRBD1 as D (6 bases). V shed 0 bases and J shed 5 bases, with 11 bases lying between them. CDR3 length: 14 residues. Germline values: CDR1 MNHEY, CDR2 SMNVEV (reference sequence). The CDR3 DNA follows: TGTGCCAGCAGTTTATCCCGTGCAGGGGACGAGCAGTACTTC. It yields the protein CASSLSRAGDEQYF.

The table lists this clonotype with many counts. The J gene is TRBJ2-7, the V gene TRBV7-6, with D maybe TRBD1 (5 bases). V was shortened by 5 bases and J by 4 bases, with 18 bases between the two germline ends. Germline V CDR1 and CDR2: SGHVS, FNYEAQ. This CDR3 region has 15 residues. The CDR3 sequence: CASSETVTPPYEQYF. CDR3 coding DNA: TGTGCCAGCAGCGAGACAGTGACTCCGCCATACGAGCAGTACTTC.

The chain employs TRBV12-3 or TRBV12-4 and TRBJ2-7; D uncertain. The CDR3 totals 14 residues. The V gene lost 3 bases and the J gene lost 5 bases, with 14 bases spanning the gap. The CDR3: CASSFKGPLDEQYF. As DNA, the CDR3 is TGTGCCAGCAGTTTCAAGGGCCCGTTGGACGAGCAGTACTTC.

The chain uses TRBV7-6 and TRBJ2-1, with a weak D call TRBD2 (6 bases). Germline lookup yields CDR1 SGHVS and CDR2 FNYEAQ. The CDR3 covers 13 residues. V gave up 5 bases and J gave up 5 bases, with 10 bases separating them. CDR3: CASSPGVDNEQFF. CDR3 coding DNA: TGTGCCAGCAGCCCGGGGGTAGACAATGAGCAGTTCTTC.

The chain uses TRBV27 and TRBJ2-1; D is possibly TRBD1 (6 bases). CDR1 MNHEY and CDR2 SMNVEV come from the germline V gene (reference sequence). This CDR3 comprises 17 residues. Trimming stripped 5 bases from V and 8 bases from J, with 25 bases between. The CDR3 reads CASSRETADSFFDEQFF. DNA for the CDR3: TGTGCCAGCAGTAGAGAGACGGCGGACAGTTTCTTCGATGAGCAGTTCTTC.

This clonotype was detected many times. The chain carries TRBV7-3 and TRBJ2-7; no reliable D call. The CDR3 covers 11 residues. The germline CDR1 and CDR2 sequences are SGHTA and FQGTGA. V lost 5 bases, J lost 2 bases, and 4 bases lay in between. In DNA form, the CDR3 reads TGTGCCAGCAGCCTTACCTACGAGCAGTACTTC. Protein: CASSLTYEQYF.

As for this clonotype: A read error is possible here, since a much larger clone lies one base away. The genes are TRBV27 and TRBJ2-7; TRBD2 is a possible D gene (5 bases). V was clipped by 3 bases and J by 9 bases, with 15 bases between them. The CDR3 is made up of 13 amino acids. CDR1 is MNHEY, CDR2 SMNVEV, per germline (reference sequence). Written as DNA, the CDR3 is TGTGCCAGCAGTTTTGCCCGGGGATCCGGGCAGTACTTC. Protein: CASSFARGSGQYF.

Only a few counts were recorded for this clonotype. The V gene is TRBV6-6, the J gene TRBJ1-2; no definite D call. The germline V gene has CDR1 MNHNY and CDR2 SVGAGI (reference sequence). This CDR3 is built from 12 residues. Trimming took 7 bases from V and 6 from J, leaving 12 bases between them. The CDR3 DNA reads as TGTGCCAGCACCGTGGACTTAAATGGCTACACCTTC. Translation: CASTVDLNGYTF.

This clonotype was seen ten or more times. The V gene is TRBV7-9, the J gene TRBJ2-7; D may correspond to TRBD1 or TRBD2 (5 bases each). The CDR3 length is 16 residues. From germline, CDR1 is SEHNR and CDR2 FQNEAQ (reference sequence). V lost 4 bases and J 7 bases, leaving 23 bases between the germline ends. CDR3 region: CASSSSVGVGRWEQYF. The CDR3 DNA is TGTGCCAGCAGCTCCAGTGTGGGGGTGGGGCGTTGGGAGCAGTACTTC.

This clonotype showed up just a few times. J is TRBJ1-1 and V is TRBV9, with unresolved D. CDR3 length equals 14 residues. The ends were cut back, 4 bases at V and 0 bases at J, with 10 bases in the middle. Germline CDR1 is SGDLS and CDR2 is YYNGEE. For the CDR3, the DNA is TGTGCCAGCAGCCCTGAGACCTTGAACACTGAAGCTTTCTTT. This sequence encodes CASSPETLNTEAFF.

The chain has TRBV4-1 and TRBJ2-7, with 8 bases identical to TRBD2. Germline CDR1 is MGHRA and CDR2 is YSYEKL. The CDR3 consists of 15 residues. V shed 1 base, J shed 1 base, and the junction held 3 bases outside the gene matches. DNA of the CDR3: TGCGCCAGCAGCCAAGTGATAGCGGGGTCCTACGAGCAGTACTTC. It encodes CASSQVIAGSYEQYF.

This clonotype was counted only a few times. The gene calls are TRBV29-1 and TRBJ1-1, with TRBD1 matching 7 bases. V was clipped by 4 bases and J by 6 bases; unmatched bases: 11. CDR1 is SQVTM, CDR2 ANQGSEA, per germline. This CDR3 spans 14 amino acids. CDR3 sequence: CSVVTGFPLPEAFF. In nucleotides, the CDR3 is TGCAGCGTTGTGACAGGGTTCCCCCTACCTGAAGCTTTCTTT.

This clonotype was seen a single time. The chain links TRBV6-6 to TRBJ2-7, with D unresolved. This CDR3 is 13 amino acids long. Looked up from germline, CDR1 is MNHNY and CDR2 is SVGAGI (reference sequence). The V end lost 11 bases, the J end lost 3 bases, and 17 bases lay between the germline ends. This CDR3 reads CAGRHDKLYEQYF. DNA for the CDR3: TGTGCCGGACGACACGATAAACTCTACGAGCAGTACTTC.

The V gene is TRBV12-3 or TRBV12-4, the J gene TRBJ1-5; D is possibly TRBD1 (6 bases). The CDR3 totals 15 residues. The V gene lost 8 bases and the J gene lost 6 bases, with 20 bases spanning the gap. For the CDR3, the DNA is TGTGCCAGCGGAATTGATATCGGGGGCGGTCAGCCCCAGCATTTT. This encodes CASGIDIGGGQPQHF.

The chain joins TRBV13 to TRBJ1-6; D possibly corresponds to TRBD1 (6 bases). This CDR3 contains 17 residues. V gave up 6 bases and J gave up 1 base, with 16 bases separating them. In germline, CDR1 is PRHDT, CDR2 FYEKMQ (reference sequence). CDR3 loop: CASRTRGGLSYNSPLHF. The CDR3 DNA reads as TGTGCCAGCAGGACCCGCGGGGGGCTGTCCTATAATTCACCCCTCCACTTT.

The CDR3, as DNA: TGTGCCAGCACCGGGACAGGGGTCTTTGGAGCCAAAAACATTCAGTACTTC. As protein: CASTGTGVFGAKNIQYF. The chain employs TRBV12-3 or TRBV12-4 and TRBJ2-4; 10 bases are a match to TRBD1. The V and J ends lost 7 bases and 0 bases, in that order; junction bases with no gene match: 9. The CDR3 is made up of 17 amino acids.